The rows below give T cell receptor beta chains drawn from one sample of a study of breast tumors, draining lymph nodes, adjacent tissues. Via MiXCR, TCRdb re-called the multiplex PCR reads, giving one row per CDR3 protein. The sample has 84,000 or so distinct CDR3 sequences, around 29% seen once. What was sequenced was axillary lymph node tissue. The receptors originated from a female donor with breast cancer. Some clones in this sample may be carry-over from other donors' samples. The CDR3 runs from the conserved cysteine through the conserved F or W. A D gene is named only where the DNA matches it firmly. The size of a clone is reported for some rows only, either as once, few or many, or as a class for expanded clones.

d_call	cdr3_length	clone_size	v_call	j_call	cdr3_nt	cdr3_aa
-	13	-	TRBV11-1	TRBJ1-2	TGTGTCAGCAGCCTCAGGCGGGGCTATGACTACACCTTC	CVSSLRRGYDYTF
TRBD2	14	-	TRBV7-2	TRBJ2-7	TGTGCCAGCAGCGCCGGGACTACCGCCTACGAGCAGTACTTC	CASSAGTTAYEQYF
TRBD1	21	once	TRBV2	TRBJ2-2	TGTGCCAGCAGTGAATTGATAGGGGGCCCCTACGAGCAGTTTAACACCGGGGAGCTGTTTTTT	CASSELIGGPYEQFNTGELFF
TRBD2	15	many	TRBV9	TRBJ2-1	TGTGCCAGCAGCGTGACTAGCGGTCCCTACAATGAGCAGTTCTTC	CASSVTSGPYNEQFF
-	11	few	TRBV12-3/TRBV12-4	TRBJ1-1	TGTGCCAGCAGTCCGACCCCTGAAGCTTTCTTT	CASSPTPEAFF
TRBD1	15	many	TRBV6-1	TRBJ1-5	TGTGCCAGCAGTGAAGGGGACAGGGGTTACCAGCCCCAGCATTTT	CASSEGDRGYQPQHF
-	13	-	TRBV5-1	TRBJ2-5	TGCGCCAGCAGCTTGGGCAGTACAGAGACCCAGTACTTC	CASSLGSTETQYF
-	14	-	TRBV10-1	TRBJ1-1	TGCGCCAGCAGTGAGGTCAGGGAGTCGCCTGAAGCTTTCTTT	CASSEVRESPEAFF
-	14	many	TRBV19	TRBJ1-2	TGTGCCAGTAGGCCTGTGGGGACTGCTTGGGGCTACACCTTC	CASRPVGTAWGYTF
-	16	many	TRBV29-1	TRBJ2-7	TGCAGCGTTGAAGACCGGGGGACGGGACCAGGCTACGAGCAGTACTTC	CSVEDRGTGPGYEQYF
-	15	many	TRBV19	TRBJ2-2	TGTGCCAGTAGTATCAGGATATTGAACACCGGGGAGCTGTTTTTT	CASSIRILNTGELFF
-	14	many	TRBV7-2	TRBJ2-7	TGTGCCAGCAGCTTCCGAGCGGCGACCTACGAGCAGTACTTC	CASSFRAATYEQYF
-	13	many	TRBV7-8	TRBJ2-5	TGTGCCAGCAGCTTAGCGAACCGCGAGACCCAGTACTTC	CASSLANRETQYF
TRBD2	15	many	TRBV11-2	TRBJ2-1	TGTGCCAGCAGCGAACTAGCGATATCCTACAATGAGCAGTTCTTC	CASSELAISYNEQFF
TRBD2	13	-	TRBV7-9	TRBJ2-1	TGTGCCAGCAGCTCTCTAGCGGGCAATGAGCAGTTCTTC	CASSSLAGNEQFF
TRBD2	15	many	TRBV20-1	TRBJ2-7	TGCAGTGCTATAAAGGGGACTAGCGGTGCCTACGAGCAGTACTTC	CSAIKGTSGAYEQYF